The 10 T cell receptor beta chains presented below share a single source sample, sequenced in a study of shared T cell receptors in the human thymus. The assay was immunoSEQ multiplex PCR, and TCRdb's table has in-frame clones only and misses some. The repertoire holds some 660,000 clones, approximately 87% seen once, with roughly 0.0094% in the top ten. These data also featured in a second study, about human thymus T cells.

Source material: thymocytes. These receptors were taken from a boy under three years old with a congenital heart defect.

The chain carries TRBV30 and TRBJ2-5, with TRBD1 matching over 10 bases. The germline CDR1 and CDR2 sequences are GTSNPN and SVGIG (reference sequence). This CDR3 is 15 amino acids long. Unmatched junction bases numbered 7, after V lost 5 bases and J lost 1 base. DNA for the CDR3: TGTGCCTGGGGGACAGGGGCCCTTACCCAAGAGACCCAGTACTTC. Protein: CAWGTGALTQETQYF.

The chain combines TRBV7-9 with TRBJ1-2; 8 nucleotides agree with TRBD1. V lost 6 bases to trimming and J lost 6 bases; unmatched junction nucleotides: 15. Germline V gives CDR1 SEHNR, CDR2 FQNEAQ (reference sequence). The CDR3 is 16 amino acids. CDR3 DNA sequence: TGTGCCAGCAGGTACCGGGACAGGAGTGGGGACAATGGCTACACCTTC. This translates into CASRYRDRSGDNGYTF.

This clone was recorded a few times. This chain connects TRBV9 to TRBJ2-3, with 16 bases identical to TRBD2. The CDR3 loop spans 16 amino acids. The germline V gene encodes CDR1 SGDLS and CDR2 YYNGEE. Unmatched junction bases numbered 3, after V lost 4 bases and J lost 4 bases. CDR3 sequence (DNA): TGTGCCAGCAGCCCCGGGACTAGCGGGAGGGCAGATACGCAGTATTTT. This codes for CASSPGTSGRADTQYF.

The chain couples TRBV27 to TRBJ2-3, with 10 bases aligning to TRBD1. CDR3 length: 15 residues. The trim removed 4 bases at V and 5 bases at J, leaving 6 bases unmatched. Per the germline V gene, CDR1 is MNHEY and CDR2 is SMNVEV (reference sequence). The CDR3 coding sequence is TGTGCCAGCAGTTCCCCAGACAGGGGGCGAGATACGCAGTATTTT. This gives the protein CASSSPDRGRDTQYF.

CDR3 residues: CASSQGQGEGNEQFF. The CDR3 DNA reads TGTGCCAGCAGCCAAGGACAGGGGGAAGGCAATGAGCAGTTCTTC. The chain uses TRBV14 and TRBJ2-1; 9 bases are shared with TRBD1. The CDR3 contains 15 residues. The germline V gene encodes CDR1 SGHDN and CDR2 FVKESK. Trimming removed 1 base from V and 6 bases from J; junction bases left unmatched: 4.

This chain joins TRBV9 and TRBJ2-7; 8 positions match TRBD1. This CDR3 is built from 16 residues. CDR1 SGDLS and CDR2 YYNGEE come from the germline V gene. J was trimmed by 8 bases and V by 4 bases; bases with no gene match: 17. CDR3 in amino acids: CASSRNPGQGKRKQYF. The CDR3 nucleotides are TGTGCCAGCAGCCGTAACCCCGGACAGGGCAAGAGGAAGCAGTACTTC.

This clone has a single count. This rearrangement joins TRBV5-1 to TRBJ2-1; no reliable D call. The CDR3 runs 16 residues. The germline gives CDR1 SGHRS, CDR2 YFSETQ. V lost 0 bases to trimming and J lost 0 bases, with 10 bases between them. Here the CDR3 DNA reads TGCGCCAGCAGCTTGGTCGAGTTTTTCTCCTACAATGAGCAGTTCTTC. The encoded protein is CASSLVEFFSYNEQFF.

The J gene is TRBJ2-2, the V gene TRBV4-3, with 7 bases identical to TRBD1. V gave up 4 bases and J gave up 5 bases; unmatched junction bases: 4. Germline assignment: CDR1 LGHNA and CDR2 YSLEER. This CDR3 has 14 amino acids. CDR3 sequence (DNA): TGCGCCAGCAGCCCCCGGGACAGTACCGGGGAGCTGTTTTTT. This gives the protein CASSPRDSTGELFF.

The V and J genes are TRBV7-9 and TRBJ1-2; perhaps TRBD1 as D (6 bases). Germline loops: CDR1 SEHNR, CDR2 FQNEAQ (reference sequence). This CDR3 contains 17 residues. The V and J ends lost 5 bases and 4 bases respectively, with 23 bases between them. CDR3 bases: TGTGCCAGCAGCCCTGTTCTGGACAGCGCCAAGGGCTATGGCTACACCTTC. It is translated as CASSPVLDSAKGYGYTF.

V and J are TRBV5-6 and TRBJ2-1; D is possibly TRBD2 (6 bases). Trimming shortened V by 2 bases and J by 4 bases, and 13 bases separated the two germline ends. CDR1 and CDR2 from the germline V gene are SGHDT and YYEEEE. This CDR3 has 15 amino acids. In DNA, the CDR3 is TGTGCCAGCAGCTTCCGGGAGTCGCGATACAATGAGCAGTTCTTC. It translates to CASSFRESRYNEQFF.